The next 16 T cell receptor beta chains were all read from a single sample in a study of shared clonotypes between healthy human individuals. TCRdb's table, derived via immunoSEQ multiplex PCR, lists solely in-frame clones and lacks some. The top ten clones hold around 0.4% of a sample with 2 million to 2.5 million clones, approximately 90% of them seen once. The sequencing input was naive CD4+ T cells from PBMCs. Subset indicated: CD45RA+ positively selected. These receptors all come from a man aged 18 to 35 in good health. Some clones in this sample may be carry-over from other donors' samples.

The chain joins TRBV5-4 to TRBJ2-5; possibly TRBD2 for D (6 bases). The CDR3 has 15 amino acids. Germline CDR1 is SGHNT and CDR2 is YYREEE (reference sequence). V gave up 5 bases and J gave up 3 bases, with 17 bases separating them. CDR3 amino acids: CASSLPGRREETQYF. CDR3 DNA sequence: TGTGCCAGCAGTTTACCGGGACGGAGGGAAGAGACCCAGTACTTC.

The chain links TRBV10-3 to TRBJ1-2; tentatively, D is TRBD1 (6 bases). CDR1 and CDR2 (germline): ENHRY, SYGVKD. The ends were cut back, 6 bases at V and 3 bases at J, with 11 bases in the middle. This CDR3 is built from 13 residues. This chain's CDR3 is CAISGTSDYGYTF. CDR3 in DNA: TGTGCCATCAGCGGGACATCAGACTATGGCTACACCTTC.

This clone was seen a few times. The chain couples TRBV6-1 to TRBJ1-5; unclear D gene. The CDR3 loop spans 13 amino acids. With 5 bases removed from V and 9 bases from J, the gap between germline ends came to 14 bases. Looked up from germline, CDR1 is MNHNS and CDR2 is SASEGT. The CDR3 DNA reads TGTGCCAGCAGTCCCTCGGACTTACGGCCCCAGCATTTT. Translating it yields CASSPSDLRPQHF.

This chain connects TRBV5-4 to TRBJ1-4, with 9 bases that match TRBD1. CDR3 length equals 15 residues. Germline CDR1 is SGHNT and CDR2 is YYREEE (reference sequence). Trimming cost V 3 bases and J 3 bases; bases outside gene matches: 3. CDR3 bases: TGTGCCAGCAGCTCACGGACAGGGGCTAATGAAAAACTGTTTTTT. Protein product: CASSSRTGANEKLFF.

The V and J genes are TRBV7-6 and TRBJ2-7, with unresolved D. This CDR3 comprises 11 residues. Germline loops: CDR1 SGHVS, CDR2 FNYEAQ. V gave up 5 bases and J gave up 6 bases, with 8 bases separating them. The CDR3 DNA is TGTGCCAGCAGCACACGGAGCGAGCAGTACTTC. Translating it yields CASSTRSEQYF.

The J gene is TRBJ1-1, the V gene TRBV19; a possible D gene is TRBD1 (6 bases). This CDR3 region has 19 residues. Germline V lookup: CDR1 LNHDA, CDR2 SQIVND (reference sequence). Trimming took 2 bases from V and 3 from J, leaving 25 bases between them. Here the CDR3 reads CASSIRGAPEEEVDTEAFF. DNA for the CDR3: TGTGCCAGTAGTATAAGGGGGGCCCCAGAGGAGGAGGTGGACACTGAAGCTTTCTTT.

The chain recombines TRBV19 with TRBJ2-3; perhaps TRBD1 as D (5 bases). The germline V gene encodes CDR1 LNHDA and CDR2 SQIVND (reference sequence). Deletions cut 4 bases from V and 1 base from J, with 18 bases between. The CDR3 has 17 residues. CDR3 bases: TGTGCCAGTAGTACGACAAGGGGTCCTGGCGGCACAGATACGCAGTATTTT. Amino acids: CASSTTRGPGGTDTQYF.

V and J are TRBV29-1 and TRBJ1-2; perhaps TRBD1 as D (5 bases). Germline values: CDR1 SQVTM, CDR2 ANQGSEA. This CDR3 region has 15 residues. Trimming took 1 base from V and 7 from J, leaving 19 bases between them. CDR3 loop: CSVEGSTDWGRGYTF. CDR3 coding DNA: TGCAGCGTTGAAGGTTCGACAGACTGGGGTCGTGGCTACACCTTC.

The chain employs TRBV9 and TRBJ2-1; a possible D gene is TRBD2 (6 bases). Germline CDR1 SGDLS, CDR2 YYNGEE. The CDR3 has 15 residues. Trimming took 2 bases from V and 8 from J, leaving 17 bases between them. The CDR3 nucleotides read TGTGCCAGCAGCGTCCGACTAGTCGCGATGGATGAGCAGTTCTTC. Protein: CASSVRLVAMDEQFF.

This clone was found once. The CDR3 loop is CASSPNLAGVGGELFF. CDR3 DNA sequence: TGTGCCAGCAGTCCTAACCTAGCGGGAGTGGGCGGGGAGCTGTTTTTT. The rearrangement links TRBV6-6 to TRBJ2-2; 10 bases agree with TRBD2. In germline, CDR1 is MNHNY, CDR2 SVGAGI (reference sequence). V lost 5 bases and J lost 7; bases outside the gene matches: 10. This CDR3 comprises 16 residues.

This rearrangement joins TRBV5-1 to TRBJ2-7; 7 bases match TRBD1. CDR3 length: 15 amino acids. CDR1 is SGHRS and CDR2 is YFSETQ in the germline V gene. V was clipped by 5 bases and J by 2 bases; unmatched bases: 10. CDR3 DNA: TGCGCCAGCAGACTGGACAGGACAACCCCCTACGAGCAGTACTTC. Protein sequence: CASRLDRTTPYEQYF.

The chain has TRBV19 and TRBJ2-5; D may be TRBD1 (6 bases). This CDR3 spans 18 amino acids. The V end was cut by 2 bases, the J end by 1 base, with 20 bases between. CDR1 LNHDA and CDR2 SQIVND come from the germline V gene (reference sequence). The CDR3 is CASSILPTGDHRQETQYF. CDR3 sequence (DNA): TGTGCCAGTAGTATACTTCCGACAGGAGACCATCGCCAAGAGACCCAGTACTTC.

The V gene is TRBV13, the J gene TRBJ1-5; no clear D. Trimming removed 0 bases from V and 5 bases from J, with 5 bases in between. The CDR3 runs to 13 residues. CDR1 and CDR2 (germline): PRHDT, FYEKMQ (reference sequence). The CDR3 DNA reads TGTGCCAGCAGCTTAGGCTTGGATCAGCCCCAGCATTTT. This gives the protein CASSLGLDQPQHF. Supplemented by reference TRBV13 and TRBJ1-5, the full variable domain reads AAGVIQSPRHLIKEKRETATLKCYPIPRHDTVYWYQQGPGQDPQFLISFYEKMQSDKGSIPDRFSAQQFSDYHSELNMSSLELGDSALYFCASSLGLDQPQHFGDGTRLSIL.

About this clone itself: The sample carries other DNA sequences with the same CDR3. The rearrangement uses TRBV19 and TRBJ1-1; weak D call: TRBD1 (5 bases). The CDR3 totals 13 residues. V lost 4 bases to trimming and J lost 1 base, with 7 bases between them. Germline values: CDR1 LNHDA, CDR2 SQIVND (reference sequence). The CDR3 DNA reads as TGTGCCAGTAGTACGGGACCGAACACTGAAGCTTTCTTT. Its translation: CASSTGPNTEAFF.

CDR3 nucleotide sequence: TGTGCCAGTAGAAGGGGAAATCAGCCCCAGCATTTT. This gives the protein CASRRGNQPQHF. V and J are TRBV19 and TRBJ1-5; perhaps TRBD1 as D (5 bases). CDR1 is LNHDA, CDR2 SQIVND, per germline (reference sequence). V lost 6 bases to trimming and J lost 4 bases, with 7 bases between them. The CDR3 loop spans 12 amino acids.

The chain links TRBV2 to TRBJ1-1; possibly TRBD1 for D (5 bases). The V gene's germline CDR1 is SNHLY and CDR2 FYNNEI. The CDR3 loop spans 14 amino acids. V was clipped by 8 bases and J by 3 bases, with 16 bases between them. The CDR3 nucleotides read TGTGCCAGCGCCTCACTGGGGGGGGACACTGAAGCTTTCTTT. It is translated as CASASLGGDTEAFF.